This T cell receptor beta chain is from a study of molecular identifiers for immune sequencing clone quantification. Previously described methods and listed TCR primers were employed for the bulk TCR libraries. TCRdb fed the PCR reads into MiXCR, producing one record per CDR3 protein. The repertoire holds about 500,000 distinct CDR3 sequences, 20% to 25% seen once, with about 0.84% in the top ten. To note about this clonotype: Its cognate antigen is unknown.

Study-wide results and caveats: Over 97% of effector molecules, but under 1% in naive cells, were held by clones with more than 20 RNA copies. Shared barcodes on identical TCR molecules could underestimate the sizes of highly expanded clones.

Naive CD8 T cells, phenotype CD8+CD4-CCR7+CD45RA+, were sorted. The TCR originated in a human donor in good health. Some libraries in this study had Jurkat cell RNA spiked in. The sample was naive CD8+ T cells from blood, with Jurkat cell RNA spiked in. The subset denotes: FACS-sorted CD8+CD4-CCR7+CD45RA+ naive T cells.

In nucleotides, the CDR3 is TGCAGTGCTAGAGATCTGGGGGACCCGAGCTCCTATAATTCACCCCTCCACTTT. This sequence encodes CSARDLGDPSSYNSPLHF. This sequence joins TRBV20-1 and TRBJ1-6; a weak D match, TRBD1 (5 bases). The CDR3 sequence is 18 residues long. Trimming stripped 0 bases from V and 0 bases from J, with 15 bases between. Germline CDR1 reads DFQATT; CDR2 reads SNEGSKA (reference sequence).